The rows below give T cell receptor beta chains drawn from one sample of a study of OX40 agonist ivuxolimab in advanced cancers. Sequenced by immunoSEQ multiplex PCR; TCRdb stores in-frame clones only, minus some. The sample consists of approximately 79,000 clones, about 88% of them appearing once. This sample comprised CD4+ or CD8+ T cells sorted from blood, obtained in a trial of the OX40 agonist ivuxolimab. Source of these receptors: an adult with an advanced solid tumor such as melanoma, head and neck, liver or kidney cancer. The CDR3 runs from the conserved cysteine through the conserved F or W. D genes are given only for firm matches. Clone sizes are given selectively: once, few, many, or a class where the clone is expanded.

TRBD1 TRBJ1-5 NA TRBV6-1 TGTGCCAGCAGTGATCAGGACAGGGGAAATCAGCCCCAGCATTTT CASSDQDRGNQPQHF
NA TRBJ1-4 NA TRBV5-1 TGCGCCAGCAGTCCCCCCACAGGGACAACTAATGAAAAACTGTTTTTT CASSPPTGTTNEKLFF
NA TRBJ2-6 NA TRBV5-4 TGTGCCAGCAGCTTTCGGGACGGAACCTCTGGGGCCAACGTCCTGACTTTC CASSFRDGTSGANVLTF
NA TRBJ2-5 NA TRBV7-2 TGTGCCAGCAGCCCCGGGGACCGACGAGAGACCCAGTACTTC CASSPGDRRETQYF
NA TRBJ2-2 NA TRBV7-3 TGTGCCAGCAGCTTAGGAGGAGCCGACACCGGGGAGCTGTTTTTT CASSLGGADTGELFF
TRBD1 TRBJ1-5 NA TRBV19 TGTGCCAGTAGTGCTGGGGACAGGGGCATCAATCAGCCCCAGCATTTT CASSAGDRGINQPQHF
NA TRBJ2-1 NA TRBV7-9 TGTGCCAGCAGCCCCAGGGGGGGAACCTACAATGAGCAGTTCTTC CASSPRGGTYNEQFF
TRBD2 TRBJ2-5 NA TRBV15 TGTGCCACCAGCAGCGATACCGGGAGGAAAAGGGCCCAAGAGACCCAGTACTTC CATSSDTGRKRAQETQYF
TRBD1 TRBJ2-6 NA TRBV19 TGTGCCAGTAGCCTCTCCTCGGGACAGGGGGCTGCTGGGGCCAACGTCCTGACTTTC CASSLSSGQGAAGANVLTF
TRBD1 TRBJ2-5 NA TRBV6-5 TGTGCCAGCAGTTACGGACAGGGGAGGATGGAGACCCAGTACTTC CASSYGQGRMETQYF
NA TRBJ1-2 NA TRBV18 TGTGCCAGCTCACCAATTTCAGGTTATGGCTACACCTTC CASSPISGYGYTF
NA TRBJ1-5 NA TRBV7-2 TGTGCCAGCAGCCGAATGGGGAATCAGCCCCAGCATTTT CASSRMGNQPQHF
NA TRBJ2-7 NA TRBV7-9 TGTGCCAGCAGCTTAGGGCAAGGTATATTATTATCCTACGAGCAGTACTTC CASSLGQGILLSYEQYF
TRBD2 TRBJ2-6 NA TRBV7-9 TGTGCCAGCAGCCCCTTAGGGACTAGCGGGTCTGGGGCCAACGTCCTGACTTTC CASSPLGTSGSGANVLTF
NA TRBJ2-3 NA TRBV4-3 TGCGCCAGCAGCCAAGGCTGGTCTAGCACAGATACGCAGTATTTT CASSQGWSSTDTQYF
TRBD1 TRBJ2-7 NA TRBV30 TGTGCCTGGAGCAGACAGGGTAACGAGCAGTACTTC CAWSRQGNEQYF
NA TRBJ1-4 medium-sized TRBV2 TGTGCCAGCAGTGATGAACAGGAAGGTGAAAAACTGTTTTTT CASSDEQEGEKLFF
TRBD1 TRBJ2-1 NA TRBV4-2 TGTGCCAGCAGCAACAGTCCCGGGACAGGGTTTGGGTTCTTC CASSNSPGTGFGFF
NA TRBJ2-1 NA TRBV29-1 TGCAGCGTTGAAGATCGTGCTATAGGGGCCTTCTTC CSVEDRAIGAFF
TRBD1 TRBJ1-5 NA TRBV6-5 TGTGCCAGCGAAAAACAGGGGAATCAGCCCCAGCATTTT CASEKQGNQPQHF
TRBD1 TRBJ1-1 NA TRBV10-3 TGTGCCATGAGGGGGCGTCTCAACACTGAAGCTTTCTTT CAMRGRLNTEAFF
TRBD1 TRBJ1-1 NA TRBV4-3 TGCGCCAGCAGCCACGGGACAGGGAGCGCTGAAGCTTTCTTT CASSHGTGSAEAFF
TRBD1 TRBJ2-2 NA TRBV19 TGTGCCAGTACTAGACAGGGGGCGCGTACCGGGGAGCTGTTTTTT CASTRQGARTGELFF
NA TRBJ1-2 NA TRBV6-6 TGTGCCAGCATCGACCCGGCGGCCTATGGCTACACCTTC CASIDPAAYGYTF
NA TRBJ2-2 NA TRBV10-3 TGTGCCATCAGTGAGTCCGGGACAATGAACACCGGGGAGCTGTTTTTT CAISESGTMNTGELFF
NA TRBJ1-2 once TRBV11-2 TGTGCCAGCAGCTTAGTGACCCTAACTAATGGCTACACCTTC CASSLVTLTNGYTF
TRBD1 TRBJ1-2 NA TRBV28 TGTGCCAGCACCCTGGACAGGGGCTATGGCTACACCTTC CASTLDRGYGYTF
NA TRBJ1-1 NA TRBV7-9 TGTGCCAGCAGCTTAGGGACAGCGGACACTGAAGCTTTCTTT CASSLGTADTEAFF
NA TRBJ2-3 NA TRBV18 TGTGCCAGCTCATCCTACACAGATACGCAGTATTTT CASSSYTDTQYF
TRBD2 TRBJ2-2 NA TRBV9 TGTGCCAGCAGCCTACGACTAGCGGGGCATCAAGTCGGGGAGCTGTTTTTT CASSLRLAGHQVGELFF
TRBD1 TRBJ1-2 medium-sized TRBV10-3 TGTGCCATCAGTGAGTCGGGGACAGGGGGCGTCTATGGCTACACCTTC CAISESGTGGVYGYTF
NA TRBJ2-1 NA TRBV4-1 TGCGCCAGCAGGCAAGGGGGATTCTCGAGCTGGAATTACAATGAGCAGTTCTTC CASRQGGFSSWNYNEQFF
NA TRBJ2-1 NA TRBV12-5 TGTGCTAGTGGTCCGGTTACTGGGGCGACGGACAGACGAATTCAGCAGTTCTTC CASGPVTGATDRRIQQFF
TRBD1 TRBJ2-2 NA TRBV5-8 TGTGCCAGCAGCTTCAGACAGGGTGGCATCACCGGGGAGCTGTTTTTT CASSFRQGGITGELFF
NA TRBJ2-5 NA TRBV19 TGTGCCAGTAGTCCCTCTGGGGCCCTAGGGACCCAGTACTTC CASSPSGALGTQYF
NA TRBJ1-2 NA TRBV15 TGTGCCACCAACAGAGAGGTGGGGGGCTACACCTTC CATNREVGGYTF
NA TRBJ2-5 NA TRBV2 TGTGCCAGCACGTTTCAGGGAGTAAAGACCCAGTACTTC CASTFQGVKTQYF
TRBD2 TRBJ2-5 NA TRBV9 TGTGCCAGCAGCTTCCAGGGACTAGCGGGGGGCCAAGAGACCCAGTACTTC CASSFQGLAGGQETQYF
NA TRBJ1-5 few TRBV30 TGTGCCTGGAGTGTACGCGACACTTATAGCAATCAGCCCCAGCATTTT CAWSVRDTYSNQPQHF
TRBD1 TRBJ2-2 NA TRBV7-9 TGTGCCAGCAGCTTAAAAGGACAGGGGTACACCGGGGAGCTGTTTTTT CASSLKGQGYTGELFF
NA TRBJ1-5 NA TRBV7-9 TGTGCCAGCAGCTTAGGGGAGCCTAGCAATCAGCCCCAGCATTTT CASSLGEPSNQPQHF
NA TRBJ2-2 NA TRBV25-1 TGTGCCAGCAGAAGTGCGACAAGTTCGAACACCGGGGAGCTGTTTTTT CASRSATSSNTGELFF
NA TRBJ1-3 NA TRBV5-1 TGCGCCAGCAGCTTGGGACAGTTCAGCTCTGGAAACACCATATATTTT CASSLGQFSSGNTIYF
NA TRBJ2-1 NA TRBV5-1 TGCGCCAGCAGCTTGGCCTACCTCTCCTACAATGAGCAGTTCTTC CASSLAYLSYNEQFF
NA TRBJ2-3 NA TRBV5-1 TGCGCCAGCAGCCGGGGACAACCCAGCACAGATACGCAGTATTTT CASSRGQPSTDTQYF
NA TRBJ1-5 NA TRBV6-5 TGTGCCAGCGGGGACCGGGTGAGTCAGCCCCAGCATTTT CASGDRVSQPQHF
NA TRBJ1-1 NA TRBV7-9 TGTGCCAGCAGCTTATTGCAGTCCACTGAAGCTTTCTTT CASSLLQSTEAFF
TRBD2 TRBJ2-7 NA TRBV7-9 TGTGCCAGCAGCCGAACGGGACTAGCGACCTACGAGCAGTACTTC CASSRTGLATYEQYF